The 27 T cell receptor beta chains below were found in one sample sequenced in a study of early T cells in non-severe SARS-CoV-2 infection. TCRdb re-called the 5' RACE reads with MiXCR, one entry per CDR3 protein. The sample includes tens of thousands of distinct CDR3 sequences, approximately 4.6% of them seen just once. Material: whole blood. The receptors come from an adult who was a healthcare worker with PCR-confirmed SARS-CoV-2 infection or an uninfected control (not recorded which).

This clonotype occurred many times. CDR3 DNA: TGTGCCAGCAGCTTGTTCCCCCGGGGGTTGCCCGGGGAGCTGTTTTTT. It translates to CASSLFPRGLPGELFF. The chain links TRBV5-5 to TRBJ2-2, with D tentatively TRBD2 (6 bases). The germline gives CDR1 SGHKS, CDR2 YYEKEE (reference sequence). The length of the CDR3 is 16 residues. With 1 base removed from V and 6 bases from J, the gap between germline ends came to 16 bases.

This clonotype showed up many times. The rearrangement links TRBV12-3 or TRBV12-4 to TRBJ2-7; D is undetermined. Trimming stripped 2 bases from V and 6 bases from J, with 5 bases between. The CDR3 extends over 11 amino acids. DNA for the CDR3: TGTGCCAGCAGTTTACGGACCGAGCAGTACTTC. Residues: CASSLRTEQYF.

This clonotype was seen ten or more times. The CDR3 DNA follows: TGTGCCAGCAGCCGACAGGAAGTAAATGAGCAGTTCTTC. It encodes CASSRQEVNEQFF. The genes are TRBV2 and TRBJ2-1; tentatively, D is TRBD1 (6 bases). This CDR3 spans 13 amino acids. Germline CDR1 is SNHLY and CDR2 is FYNNEI. Trimming stripped 6 bases from V and 7 bases from J, with 13 bases between.

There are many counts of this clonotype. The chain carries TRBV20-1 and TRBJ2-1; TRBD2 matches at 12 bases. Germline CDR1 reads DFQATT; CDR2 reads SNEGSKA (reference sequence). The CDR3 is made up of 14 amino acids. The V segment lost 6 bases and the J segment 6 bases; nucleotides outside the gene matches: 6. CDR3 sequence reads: CSAASGGATNEQFF. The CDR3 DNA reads TGCAGTGCCGCTAGCGGGGGGGCTACCAATGAGCAGTTCTTC.

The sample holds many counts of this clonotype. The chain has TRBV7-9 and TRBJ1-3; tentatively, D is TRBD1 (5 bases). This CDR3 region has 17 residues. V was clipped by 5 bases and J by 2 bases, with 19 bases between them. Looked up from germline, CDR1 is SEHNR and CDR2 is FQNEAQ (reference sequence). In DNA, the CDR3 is TGTGCCAGCAGCCTCTACCGGGACGCAGGAACTGGAAACACCATATATTTT. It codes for CASSLYRDAGTGNTIYF.

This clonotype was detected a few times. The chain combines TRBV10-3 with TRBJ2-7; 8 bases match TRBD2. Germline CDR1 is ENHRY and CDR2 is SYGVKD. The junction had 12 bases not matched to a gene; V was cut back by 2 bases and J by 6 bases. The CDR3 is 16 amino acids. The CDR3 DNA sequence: TGTGCCATCAGTGAGATGTCTAGCGGGCTAATACTCGAGCAGTACTTC. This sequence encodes CAISEMSSGLILEQYF.

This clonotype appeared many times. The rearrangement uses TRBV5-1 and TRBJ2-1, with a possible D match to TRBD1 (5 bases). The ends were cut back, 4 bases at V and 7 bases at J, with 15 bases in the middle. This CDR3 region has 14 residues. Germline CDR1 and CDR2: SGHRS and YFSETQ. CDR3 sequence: CASSVDSSGNEQFF. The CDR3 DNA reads TGCGCCAGCAGCGTCGACTCTTCAGGGAATGAGCAGTTCTTC. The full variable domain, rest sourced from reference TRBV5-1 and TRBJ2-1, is KAGVTQTPRYLIKTRGQQVTLSCSPISGHRSVSWYQQTPGQGLQFLFEYFSETQRNKGNFPGRFSGRQFSNSRSEMNVSTLELGDSALYLCASSVDSSGNEQFFGPGTRLTVL.

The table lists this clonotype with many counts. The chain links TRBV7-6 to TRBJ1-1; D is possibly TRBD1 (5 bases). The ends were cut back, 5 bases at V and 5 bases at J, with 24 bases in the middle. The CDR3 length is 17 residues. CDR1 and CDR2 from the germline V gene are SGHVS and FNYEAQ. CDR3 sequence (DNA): TGTGCCAGCAGCCCACGTACAGGAGGGGAGAGTTGGACTGAAGCTTTCTTT. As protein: CASSPRTGGESWTEAFF.

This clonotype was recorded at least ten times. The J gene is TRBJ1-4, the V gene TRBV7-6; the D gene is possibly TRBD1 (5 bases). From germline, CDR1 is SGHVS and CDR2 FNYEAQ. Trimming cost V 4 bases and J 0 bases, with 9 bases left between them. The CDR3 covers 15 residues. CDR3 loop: CASSSQGATNEKLFF. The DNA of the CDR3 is TGTGCCAGCAGCTCCCAGGGTGCAACTAATGAAAAACTGTTTTTT.

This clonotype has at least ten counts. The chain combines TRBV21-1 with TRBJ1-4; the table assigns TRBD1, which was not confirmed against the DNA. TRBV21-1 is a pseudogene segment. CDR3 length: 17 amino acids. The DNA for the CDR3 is TGTGCCAGCAGCAAAGGGGACCGCGAAGAGGCGAATGAAAAACTGTTTTTT. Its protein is CASSKGDREEANEKLFF.

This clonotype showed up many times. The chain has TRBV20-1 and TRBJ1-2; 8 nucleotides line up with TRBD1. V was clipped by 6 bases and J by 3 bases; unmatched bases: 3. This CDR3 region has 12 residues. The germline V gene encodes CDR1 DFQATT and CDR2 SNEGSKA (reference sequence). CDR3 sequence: CSATQGDYGYTF. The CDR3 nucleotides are TGCAGTGCGACACAGGGGGACTATGGCTACACCTTC.

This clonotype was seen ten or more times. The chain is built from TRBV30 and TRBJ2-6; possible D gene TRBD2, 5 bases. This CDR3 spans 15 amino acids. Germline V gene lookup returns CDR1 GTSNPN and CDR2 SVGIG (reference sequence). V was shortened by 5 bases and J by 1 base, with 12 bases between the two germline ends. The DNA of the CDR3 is TGTGCCTGGCATCCGGGGATATCTGGGGCCAACGTCCTGACTTTC. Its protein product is CAWHPGISGANVLTF.

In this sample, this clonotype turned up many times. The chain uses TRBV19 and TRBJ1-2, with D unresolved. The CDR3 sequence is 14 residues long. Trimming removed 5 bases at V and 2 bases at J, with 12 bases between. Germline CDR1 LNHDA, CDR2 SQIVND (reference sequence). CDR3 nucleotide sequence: TGTGCCAGTAGTCCGGTGGCGCCGAACTATGGCTACACCTTC. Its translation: CASSPVAPNYGYTF.

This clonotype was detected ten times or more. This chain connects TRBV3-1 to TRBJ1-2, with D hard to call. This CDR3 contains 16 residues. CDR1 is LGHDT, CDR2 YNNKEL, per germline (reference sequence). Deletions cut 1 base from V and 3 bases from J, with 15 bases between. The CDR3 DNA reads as TGTGCCAGCAGCCAAGCCGCACAGACACTGGACTATGGCTACACCTTC. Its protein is CASSQAAQTLDYGYTF.

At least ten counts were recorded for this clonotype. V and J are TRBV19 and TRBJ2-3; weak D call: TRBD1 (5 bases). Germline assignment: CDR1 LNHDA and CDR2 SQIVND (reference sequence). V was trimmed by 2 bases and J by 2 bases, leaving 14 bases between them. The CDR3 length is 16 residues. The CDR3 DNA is TGTGCCAGTAGTATAAGGCAGGGTGGCGTCACAGATACGCAGTATTTT. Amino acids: CASSIRQGGVTDTQYF.

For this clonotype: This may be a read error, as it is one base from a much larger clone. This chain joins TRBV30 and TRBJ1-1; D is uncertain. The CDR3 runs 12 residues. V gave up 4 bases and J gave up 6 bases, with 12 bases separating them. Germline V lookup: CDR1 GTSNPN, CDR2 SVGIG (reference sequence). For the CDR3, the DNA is TGTGCCTGGAACTCAATGGGCTCTGAAGCTTTCTTT. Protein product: CAWNSMGSEAFF. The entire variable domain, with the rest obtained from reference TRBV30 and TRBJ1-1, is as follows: SQTIHQWPATLVQPVGSPLSLECTVEGTSNPNLYWYRQAAGRGLQLLFYSVGIGQISSEVPQNLSASRPQDRQFILSSKKLLLSDSGFYLCAWNSMGSEAFFGQGTRLTVV.

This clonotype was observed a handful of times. CDR3 bases: TGCAGTGCCCAACAGGGACCCAAAAACATTCAGTACTTC. Residues: CSAQQGPKNIQYF. V and J are TRBV20-1 and TRBJ2-4; weak D call: TRBD1 (6 bases). The germline gives CDR1 DFQATT, CDR2 SNEGSKA (reference sequence). The CDR3 consists of 13 residues. Trimming pared 6 bases from V and 2 bases from J, leaving 11 bases between.

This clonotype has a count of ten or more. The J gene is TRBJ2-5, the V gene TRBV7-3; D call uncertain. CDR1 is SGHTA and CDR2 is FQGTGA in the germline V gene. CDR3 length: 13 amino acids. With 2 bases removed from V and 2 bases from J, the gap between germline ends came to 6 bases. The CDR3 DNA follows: TGTGCCAGCAGCTTAGGGAAGCAAGAGACCCAGTACTTC. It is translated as CASSLGKQETQYF.

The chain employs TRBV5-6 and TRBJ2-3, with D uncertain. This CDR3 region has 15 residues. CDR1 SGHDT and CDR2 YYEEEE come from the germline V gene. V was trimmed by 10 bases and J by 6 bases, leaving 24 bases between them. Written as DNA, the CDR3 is TGTGCCCACAGCTTGTGGAGCAGCTTCGGGGATACGCAGTATTTT. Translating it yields CAHSLWSSFGDTQYF.

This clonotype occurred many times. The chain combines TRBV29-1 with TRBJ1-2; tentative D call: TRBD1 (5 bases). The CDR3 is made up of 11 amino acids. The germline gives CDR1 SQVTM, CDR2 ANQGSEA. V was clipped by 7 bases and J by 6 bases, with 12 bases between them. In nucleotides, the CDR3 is TGCAGCGCCGAAGGGGCAAATGGCTACACCTTC. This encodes CSAEGANGYTF.

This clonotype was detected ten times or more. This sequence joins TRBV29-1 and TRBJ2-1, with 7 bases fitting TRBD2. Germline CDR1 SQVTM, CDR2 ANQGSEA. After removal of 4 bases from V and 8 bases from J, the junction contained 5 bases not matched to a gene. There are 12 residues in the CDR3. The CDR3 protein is CSVVRAGDEQFF. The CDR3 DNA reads TGCAGCGTTGTGAGGGCGGGGGATGAGCAGTTCTTC.

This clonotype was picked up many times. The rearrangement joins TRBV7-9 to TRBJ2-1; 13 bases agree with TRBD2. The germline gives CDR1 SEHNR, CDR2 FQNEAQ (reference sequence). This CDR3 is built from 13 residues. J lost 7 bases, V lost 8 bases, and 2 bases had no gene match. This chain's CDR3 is CASGLAGANEQFF. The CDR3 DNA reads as TGTGCCAGCGGACTAGCGGGGGCAAATGAGCAGTTCTTC.

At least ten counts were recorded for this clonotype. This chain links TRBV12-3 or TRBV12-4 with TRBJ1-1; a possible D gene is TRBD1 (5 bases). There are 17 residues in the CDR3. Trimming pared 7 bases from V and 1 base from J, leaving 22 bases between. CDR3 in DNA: TGTGCCAGCACCCCGGACGTGGCCACCGGGGGGAACACTGAAGCTTTCTTT. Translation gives CASTPDVATGGNTEAFF.

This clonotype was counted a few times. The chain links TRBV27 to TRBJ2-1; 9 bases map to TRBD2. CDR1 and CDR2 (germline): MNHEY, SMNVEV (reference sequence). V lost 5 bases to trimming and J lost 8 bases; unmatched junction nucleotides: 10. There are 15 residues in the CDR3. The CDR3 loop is CASSGVAGAEDEQFF. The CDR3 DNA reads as TGTGCCAGCAGTGGGGTAGCGGGGGCGGAGGATGAGCAGTTCTTC.

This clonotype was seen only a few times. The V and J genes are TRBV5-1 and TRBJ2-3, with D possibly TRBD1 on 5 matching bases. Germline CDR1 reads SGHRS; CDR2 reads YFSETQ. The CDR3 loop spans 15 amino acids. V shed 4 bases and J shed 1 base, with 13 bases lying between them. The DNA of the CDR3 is TGCGCCAGCAGCCCAAGGGGAAGTCGCACAGATACGCAGTATTTT. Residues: CASSPRGSRTDTQYF.

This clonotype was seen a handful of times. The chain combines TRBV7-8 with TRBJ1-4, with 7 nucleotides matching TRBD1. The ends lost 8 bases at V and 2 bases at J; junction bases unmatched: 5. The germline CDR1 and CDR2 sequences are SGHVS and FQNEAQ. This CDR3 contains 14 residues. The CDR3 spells CASCQQGTNEKLFF. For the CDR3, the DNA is TGTGCCAGCTGCCAACAGGGGACTAATGAAAAACTGTTTTTT.

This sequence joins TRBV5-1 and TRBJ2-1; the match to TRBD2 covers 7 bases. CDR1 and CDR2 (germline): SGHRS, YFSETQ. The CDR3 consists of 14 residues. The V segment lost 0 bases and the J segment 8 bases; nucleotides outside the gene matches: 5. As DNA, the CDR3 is TGCGCCAGCAGCTTGGAGCGGGGAAGCGATGAGCAGTTCTTC. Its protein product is CASSLERGSDEQFF.